The subject of this entry is one T cell receptor (beta chain). Its target is unknown. Germline values: CDR1 SNHLY, CDR2 FYNNEI. V shed 8 bases and J shed 1 base, with 11 bases lying between them. The CDR3 totals 13 residues. Assay: immunoSEQ multiplex PCR; the TCRdb copy retains only in-frame clones and omits some. The sample lists fewer than 25,000 clones, 65% to 75% occurring once. The sample belongs to a study of OX40 agonist ivuxolimab in advanced cancers. Overall study results and limits: At 0.1-3.0 mg/kg, partial responders had clonal expansion among the lowest observed.

This TCR was sampled from an adult with an advanced solid tumor such as melanoma, head and neck, liver or kidney cancer. The sequencing here drew on CD4+ or CD8+ T cells sorted from blood, taken in a trial of the OX40 agonist ivuxolimab. This chain links TRBV2 with TRBJ1-1; no definite D call. The CDR3 nucleotides are TGTGCCAGCCAGTTTGGGTGGAACACTGAAGCTTTCTTT. This gives the protein CASQFGWNTEAFF.